Listed below are T cell receptor beta chains from one sample, sequenced in a study of T cells in Graves' hyperthyroidism and ophthalmopathy. MiXCR, applied by TCRdb to the multiplex PCR reads, yields one record per CDR3 protein. The sample has hundreds of thousands of distinct CDR3 sequences, 18% seen once. The sample consisted of blood. These receptors all stem from a woman between 45 and 60 years old with Graves' hyperthyroidism that later progressed to Graves' ophthalmopathy. The CDR3 runs from the conserved cysteine through the conserved F or W. The D gene is left open where the match is weak. The listing skips clone size in some rows; elsewhere it reads once, few, many or a size class.

D gene	V gene	clone size	J gene	CDR3 DNA	CDR3 protein
NA	TRBV9	NA	TRBJ2-5	TGTGCCAGCAGCGGAGCGGCCCCCCAGGAGACCCAGTACTTC	CASSGAAPQETQYF
NA	TRBV12-3/TRBV12-4	many	TRBJ2-5	TGTGCCAGCAGTTTACTGTCTCAAGAGACCCAGTACTTC	CASSLLSQETQYF
TRBD2	TRBV5-4	NA	TRBJ2-7	TGTGCCAGCAGCTTTTTAGCGGGGGTCGAGCAGTACTTC	CASSFLAGVEQYF
NA	TRBV5-1	few	TRBJ2-7	TGCGCCAGCAGCTTGGGCCAGGGGCGGCGCTACGAGCAGTACTTC	CASSLGQGRRYEQYF
NA	TRBV10-2	few	TRBJ1-2	TGCGCCAGCAGTGGTACGGACAGTGGACCTCTAGGCTATGGCTACACCTTC	CASSGTDSGPLGYGYTF
TRBD2	TRBV20-1	many	TRBJ2-5	TGCAGTGCTAGAGATATGGGGGGGTTAGAGACCCAGTACTTC	CSARDMGGLETQYF
TRBD2	TRBV19	few	TRBJ2-5	TGTGCCAGTAGTGCCGTCGGGACTAGCCGTCAAGAGACCCAGTACTTC	CASSAVGTSRQETQYF
NA	TRBV24-1	NA	TRBJ1-1	TGTGCCACCAGTGAAAGGGACACTGAAGCTTTCTTT	CATSERDTEAFF
TRBD2	TRBV2	many	TRBJ2-7	TGTGCCAGCAGTGCGACTAGCGGGCGGCAGTACTTC	CASSATSGRQYF
TRBD1	TRBV11-3	NA	TRBJ2-2	TGTGCCAGCAGGGACAGGGGGAACAGCACCGGGGAGCTGTTTTTT	CASRDRGNSTGELFF
NA	TRBV7-9	NA	TRBJ1-5	TGTGCCAGCAGAGTCAATCAGCCCCAGCATTTT	CASRVNQPQHF
NA	TRBV11-2	many	TRBJ1-2	TGTGCCAGCAGCTTAGGTTATGGTGGCTACACCTTC	CASSLGYGGYTF
NA	TRBV27	NA	TRBJ2-7	TGTGCCAGCAGTTTTCGGCCGGAGGGGGGGTCCGACGAGCAGTACTTC	CASSFRPEGGSDEQYF
NA	TRBV11-2	many	TRBJ2-1	TGTGCCAGCAGCTTAGAACTTCAGGGGTCCAATGAGCAGTTCTTC	CASSLELQGSNEQFF
TRBD1	TRBV11-1	many	TRBJ2-3	TGTGCCAGCAGTGCCCCGGGACAGGGGCCCCCAGATACGCAGTATTTT	CASSAPGQGPPDTQYF
NA	TRBV2	many	TRBJ1-1	TGTGCCAGCAGAGGGGACACCATCGGTTGGGCTTTCTTT	CASRGDTIGWAFF
TRBD1	TRBV12-3/TRBV12-4	few	TRBJ2-2	TGTGCCAGCAGTTTGAGGGGGCGAGGGACCGGGGAGCTGTTTTTT	CASSLRGRGTGELFF
TRBD1	TRBV28	NA	TRBJ1-5	TGTGCCAGCAGTTTAACAGGACAGGGTTTGGCCCAGCATTTT	CASSLTGQGLAQHF
NA	TRBV7-8	many	TRBJ1-6	TGTGCCAGCAGCTTAAGGAACAGGGACTTACCCCTCCACTTT	CASSLRNRDLPLHF
NA	TRBV6-9	NA	TRBJ2-4	TGTGCCAGCAGTTATCCTGACGGATTAGCCAAAAACATTCAGTACTTC	CASSYPDGLAKNIQYF
NA	TRBV6-2/TRBV6-3	few	TRBJ2-4	TGTGCCAGCAGGGAACCTGGGATGGACAAAAACATTCAGTACTTC	CASREPGMDKNIQYF
TRBD1	TRBV29-1	few	TRBJ2-1	TGCAGCGTTGAAGTGGGTCAGGGGGCCTCTTCCTACAATGAGCAGTTCTTC	CSVEVGQGASSYNEQFF
TRBD1	TRBV15	NA	TRBJ1-4	TGTGCCACCAGGGTGGACAGGGGAGGAGAAAAACTGTTTTTT	CATRVDRGGEKLFF
NA	TRBV7-9	many	TRBJ2-5	TGTGCCAGCAGCTTAGAAGGCCTGACGGAGACCCAGTACTTC	CASSLEGLTETQYF
TRBD2	TRBV27	NA	TRBJ2-7	TGTGCCAGCAGTTTCCGACTAGCGGAAAGCTCCTACGAGCAGTACTTC	CASSFRLAESSYEQYF
NA	TRBV7-9	NA	TRBJ2-1	TGTGCCAGCAGCCGACCGGGGTCGGGGGGCGATGAGCAGTTCTTC	CASSRPGSGGDEQFF
TRBD1	TRBV5-1	many	TRBJ1-4	TGCGCCAGCAGCTTTCGACAGGGAGATAATGAAAAACTGTTTTTT	CASSFRQGDNEKLFF
NA	TRBV6-9	NA	TRBJ2-3	TGTGCCAGCAGTTACATGAGGGGAAGCACAGATACGCAGTATTTT	CASSYMRGSTDTQYF
TRBD2	TRBV15	many	TRBJ2-7	TGTGCCACCAGCAGGGTTAGCGGGGTAAGCTCCTACGAGCAGTACTTC	CATSRVSGVSSYEQYF
TRBD1	TRBV6-1	NA	TRBJ2-3	TGTGCCAGCAGGAAGCCGGACAGGGGGCCTCGTATGACAGATACGCAGTATTTT	CASRKPDRGPRMTDTQYF
TRBD1	TRBV6-5	few	TRBJ2-5	TGTGCCAGCAGTTACTCCCAGGGGGCTTGGGCTCAAGAGACCCAGTACTTC	CASSYSQGAWAQETQYF
NA	TRBV2	many	TRBJ2-3	TGTGCCAGCAGAGTAGGCCTAGCTGATACGCAGTATTTT	CASRVGLADTQYF
TRBD1	TRBV20-1	many	TRBJ1-1	TGCAGTGCTAGCCGAGGGGGCGGTACTGAAGCTTTCTTT	CSASRGGGTEAFF
NA	TRBV11-2	many	TRBJ1-1	TGTGCCAGCAGCTTAGAATGGAACAGGAGGACCGGCGCTGAAGCTTTCTTT	CASSLEWNRRTGAEAFF
TRBD1	TRBV18	NA	TRBJ1-3	TGTGCCAGCTCACCACCCCATAAAGGGACAGGCTCTGGAAACACCATATATTTT	CASSPPHKGTGSGNTIYF
TRBD2	TRBV15	few	TRBJ2-5	TGTGCCACCAGCAGTGGCCTAGCGGTTGAGACCCAGTACTTC	CATSSGLAVETQYF
TRBD1	TRBV28	NA	TRBJ1-5	TGTGCCAGCAGCCCGTTAATGACAGGGCGCAATCAGCCCCAGCATTTT	CASSPLMTGRNQPQHF